What follows are 32 T cell receptor beta chains derived from one specimen sequenced in a study of blood T cell repertoires in COVID-19. Here immunoSEQ multiplex PCR was the method, and the copy in TCRdb shows in-frame clones only, minus some. The table shows about half a million clones, with less than 90% occurring only once. Sequencing was performed on PBMCs or T cells enriched from blood (not recorded which). These receptor sequences come from a woman in her fifties or sixties who had recovered from COVID-19.

This sequence joins TRBV27 and TRBJ2-5; TRBD1 matches at 9 bases. Germline trimming cut 5 bases from V and 4 bases from J; bases unmatched to any gene: 11. This CDR3 has 16 residues. CDR1 and CDR2 from the germline V gene are MNHEY and SMNVEV (reference sequence). CDR3 in DNA: TGTGCCAGCAGTCCGGGGACAGGGTCGGGTAGAGAGACCCAGTACTTC. Translation gives CASSPGTGSGRETQYF.

The CDR3 protein is CASSLTGLGEKLFF. The CDR3 DNA is TGTGCCAGCAGCTTGACAGGGTTGGGTGAAAAACTGTTTTTT. The chain carries TRBV5-6 and TRBJ1-4, with a weak D call TRBD1 (6 bases). Per the germline V gene, CDR1 is SGHDT and CDR2 is YYEEEE. The CDR3 contains 14 residues. The ends were cut back, 1 base at V and 7 bases at J, with 11 bases in the middle.

The V call is TRBV11-2, the J call TRBJ2-5; 9 positions agree with TRBD2. Germline CDR1 SGHAT, CDR2 FQNNGV. The CDR3 totals 16 residues. V lost 5 bases and J lost 4; bases outside the gene matches: 11. The CDR3 DNA is TGTGCCAGCAGCCAGGTGGGACTAGCAACGGGAGAGACCCAGTACTTC. It is translated as CASSQVGLATGETQYF.

The chain is built from TRBV6-5 and TRBJ1-2; D might be TRBD1 (5 bases). The V and J ends lost 5 bases and 4 bases respectively, with 14 bases between them. The CDR3 consists of 14 residues. Germline values: CDR1 MNHEY, CDR2 SVGAGI. The CDR3 DNA reads TGTGCCAGCAGTCTCGACAGTGGGTTCTATGGCTACACCTTC. Protein sequence: CASSLDSGFYGYTF.

This chain uses TRBV28 with TRBJ1-6; 9 bases fit TRBD1. V lost 2 bases to trimming and J lost 8 bases; unmatched junction nucleotides: 7. This CDR3 is 16 amino acids long. The germline CDR1 and CDR2 sequences are MDHEN and SYDVKM. The CDR3, as DNA: TGTGCCAGCAGTTTAGGGGACAGGGCGCTATATTCACCCCTCCACTTT. Translation gives CASSLGDRALYSPLHF. Full variable domain (outside the CDR3, taken from reference TRBV28 and TRBJ1-6): DVKVTQSSRYLVKRTGEKVFLECVQDMDHENMFWYRQDPGLGLRLIYFSYDVKMKEKGDIPEGYSVSREKKERFSLILESASTNQTSMYLCASSLGDRALYSPLHFGNGTRLTVT.

The chain carries TRBV6-5 and TRBJ2-4, with 9 bases matching TRBD1. Germline CDR1 reads MNHEY; CDR2 reads SVGAGI. With V trimmed by 4 bases and J by 8 bases, 6 bases remained unmatched. The CDR3 has 14 amino acids. The CDR3 is CASSFRDRAYIQYF. In DNA form, the CDR3 reads TGTGCCAGCAGTTTCCGGGACAGGGCCTACATTCAGTACTTC.

This clone appeared once. This chain links TRBV27 with TRBJ1-1; D is unresolved. This CDR3 region has 14 residues. Germline V gene lookup returns CDR1 MNHEY and CDR2 SMNVEV (reference sequence). The V and J ends lost 4 bases and 4 bases respectively, with 13 bases between them. The CDR3 is CASSYLAGSTEAFF. DNA of the CDR3: TGTGCCAGCAGTTATCTTGCCGGGAGCACTGAAGCTTTCTTT.

The chain carries TRBV14 and TRBJ1-3; D is uncertain. With 4 bases removed from V and 0 bases from J, the gap between germline ends came to 10 bases. The length of the CDR3 is 15 residues. Per germline, CDR1 SGHDN and CDR2 FVKESK. The CDR3 nucleotides read TGTGCCAGCAGCCCCGACGGGAGCTCTGGAAACACCATATATTTT. This sequence encodes CASSPDGSSGNTIYF.

This rearrangement joins TRBV6-2 or TRBV6-3 to TRBJ2-1; the D gene is possibly TRBD2 (6 bases). The CDR3 loop spans 15 amino acids. The V and J ends lost 5 bases and 5 bases respectively, with 16 bases between them. CDR1 is MNHEY and CDR2 is SVGEGT in the germline V gene. CDR3 sequence reads: CASSHPRGGNNEQFF. CDR3 bases: TGTGCCAGCAGTCATCCCAGAGGAGGGAACAATGAGCAGTTCTTC.

This clone was recorded a few times. V and J are TRBV2 and TRBJ1-5; TRBD1 is a possible D gene (6 bases). V was cut by 3 bases and J by 6 bases, with 15 bases left in between. Germline lookup yields CDR1 SNHLY and CDR2 FYNNEI. The CDR3 totals 15 residues. The CDR3: CASSDIQGMVQPQHF. The CDR3 bases are TGTGCCAGCAGTGATATCCAGGGGATGGTTCAGCCCCAGCATTTT.

This chain links TRBV7-2 with TRBJ2-5, with TRBD2 matching 9 bases. After removal of 5 bases from V and 4 bases from J, the junction contained 8 bases not matched to a gene. Germline CDR1 is SGHTA and CDR2 is FQGNSA. The CDR3 length is 15 residues. CDR3 in DNA: TGTGCCAGCAGCCAGGGGCGGGGGGGCCCAGAGACCCAGTACTTC. This translates into CASSQGRGGPETQYF.

The sample holds one count of this clone. The chain couples TRBV6-5 to TRBJ2-5; 9 bases are shared with TRBD2. The CDR3 is 16 residues long. Germline V lookup: CDR1 MNHEY, CDR2 SVGAGI. The V gene end was trimmed by 0 bases and the J gene end by 1 base; junction bases not matched to a gene: 3. CDR3 DNA: TGTGCCAGCAGTTACTCAGTTAGCGGGGGCCAAGAGACCCAGTACTTC. It is translated as CASSYSVSGGQETQYF.

The chain employs TRBV4-1 and TRBJ1-2; a weak D match, TRBD1 (5 bases). This CDR3 region has 16 residues. V shed 1 base and J shed 8 bases, with 20 bases lying between them. Germline V gives CDR1 MGHRA, CDR2 YSYEKL. CDR3 DNA: TGCGCCAGCAGCCAAGCGCTGGCAGGGAACGGGAGAGGCTACACCTTC. This gives the protein CASSQALAGNGRGYTF.

The V call is TRBV24-1, the J call TRBJ2-2; TRBD1 might be the D (5 bases). The CDR3 is 14 amino acids. Germline loops: CDR1 KGHDR, CDR2 SFDVKD. Trimming shortened V by 1 base and J by 4 bases, and 6 bases separated the two germline ends. The CDR3 spells CATSDLGVTGELFF. In DNA, the CDR3 is TGTGCCACCAGTGATTTAGGGGTCACCGGGGAGCTGTTTTTT.

The chain employs TRBV5-1 and TRBJ2-1, with TRBD1 matching over 9 bases. The CDR3 spans 14 residues. From germline, CDR1 is SGHRS and CDR2 YFSETQ. V was clipped by 4 bases and J by 6 bases; unmatched bases: 5. The CDR3 protein is CASSLTGGINEQFF. CDR3 DNA sequence: TGCGCCAGCAGCCTCACAGGGGGCATCAATGAGCAGTTCTTC.

The chain carries TRBV3-1 (or the pseudogene TRBV3-2) and TRBJ2-1; tentative D call: TRBD1 (5 bases). Trimming pared 0 bases from V and 4 bases from J, leaving 13 bases between. Germline lookup yields CDR1 LGHDT and CDR2 YNNKEL (reference sequence). The CDR3 runs to 16 residues. The chain's CDR3 is CASSQDMRQTYNEQFF. Written as DNA, the CDR3 is TGTGCCAGCAGCCAAGATATGCGACAGACTTACAATGAGCAGTTCTTC.

This chain uses TRBV19 with TRBJ2-3; perhaps TRBD2 as D (5 bases). Trimming cost V 6 bases and J 0 bases, with 10 bases left between them. The germline CDR1 and CDR2 sequences are LNHDA and SQIVND (reference sequence). CDR3 length equals 14 residues. The CDR3 coding sequence is TGTGCCAGTAGGTTAGCGATTAGCACAGATACGCAGTATTTT. It is translated as CASRLAISTDTQYF.

The chain recombines TRBV28 with TRBJ1-1, with D tentatively TRBD1 (5 bases). The CDR3 has 15 residues. The V end lost 3 bases, the J end lost 0 bases, and 11 bases lay between the germline ends. Germline CDR1 is MDHEN and CDR2 is SYDVKM. CDR3: CASSLGGALNTEAFF. As DNA, the CDR3 is TGTGCCAGCAGTTTGGGCGGGGCGTTGAACACTGAAGCTTTCTTT. The full variable domain, rest sourced from reference TRBV28 and TRBJ1-1, is DVKVTQSSRYLVKRTGEKVFLECVQDMDHENMFWYRQDPGLGLRLIYFSYDVKMKEKGDIPEGYSVSREKKERFSLILESASTNQTSMYLCASSLGGALNTEAFFGQGTRLTVV.

The V gene is TRBV29-1, the J gene TRBJ1-2, with 9 bases identical to TRBD1. Trimming removed 0 bases from V and 3 bases from J; junction bases left unmatched: 5. The germline V gene has CDR1 SQVTM and CDR2 ANQGSEA. The CDR3 length is 15 residues. The CDR3 spells CSVEDPGQGHYGYTF. CDR3 nucleotide sequence: TGCAGCGTTGAAGATCCGGGACAGGGTCACTATGGCTACACCTTC.

The chain couples TRBV5-1 to TRBJ2-2, with D tentatively TRBD2 (6 bases). The germline V gene encodes CDR1 SGHRS and CDR2 YFSETQ. This CDR3 comprises 16 residues. V was shortened by 4 bases and J by 4 bases, with 17 bases between the two germline ends. CDR3 sequence (DNA): TGCGCCAGCAGCCCCGCCCATGGGGGGACCACCGGGGAGCTGTTTTTT. Translated: CASSPAHGGTTGELFF.

The chain has TRBV7-2 and TRBJ2-7, with D possibly being TRBD2 (6 bases). The germline V gene encodes CDR1 SGHTA and CDR2 FQGNSA. The CDR3 consists of 13 residues. Trimming shortened V by 5 bases and J by 7 bases, and 15 bases separated the two germline ends. The CDR3 bases are TGTGCCAGCAGCCCGTATCGGGGGTGGGAGCAGTACTTC. Translation gives CASSPYRGWEQYF.

V is TRBV21-1 and J is TRBJ1-2. TRBV21-1 is designated a pseudogene. This CDR3 is built from 13 residues. CDR3 protein: CAPRGTGDYGYTF. In DNA, the CDR3 is TGTGCCCCTAGAGGAACGGGAGATTATGGCTACACCTTC.

CDR3 sequence reads: CASSTLYSTDTQYF. In DNA form, the CDR3 reads TGTGCCAGCTCAACCCTATACAGCACAGATACGCAGTATTTT. This rearrangement joins TRBV18 to TRBJ2-3; D is uncertain. The CDR3 has 14 residues. Trimming left V 5 bases short and J 0 bases short, with 9 bases between. From germline, CDR1 is KGHSH and CDR2 LQKENI. Variable domain in full (rest from reference TRBV18 and TRBJ2-3): NAGVMQNPRHLVRRRGQEARLRCSPMKGHSHVYWYRQLPEEGLKFMVYLQKENIIDESGMPKERFSAEFPKEGPSILRIQQVVRGDSAAYFCASSTLYSTDTQYFGPGTRLTVL.

This chain uses TRBV12-3 or TRBV12-4 with TRBJ1-2; weak D call: TRBD1 (6 bases). Trimming took off 6 bases at V and 6 bases at J, with 14 bases between the two ends. This CDR3 has 13 amino acids. The CDR3 sequence is CASRSNRVDGYTF. The CDR3 DNA reads as TGTGCCAGCAGATCAAACAGGGTCGATGGCTACACCTTC.

V and J are TRBV2 and TRBJ1-5; 8 bases align to TRBD1. This CDR3 is 17 amino acids long. V shed 7 bases, J shed 5 bases, and the junction held 16 bases outside the gene matches. Germline V gene sequence: CDR1 SNHLY, CDR2 FYNNEI. CDR3 in DNA: TGTGCCAGCATCCCCGGCGGCACAGGGGGGGGAGATCAGCCCCAGCATTTT. Protein sequence: CASIPGGTGGGDQPQHF.

This chain links TRBV5-1 with TRBJ2-7; D perhaps matches TRBD1 (6 bases). Germline V CDR1 and CDR2: SGHRS, YFSETQ. V lost 0 bases, J lost 3 bases, and 10 bases lay in between. The CDR3 spans 14 residues. The DNA for the CDR3 is TGCGCCAGCAGCTTGGCCGCAGGGGTCTACGAGCAGTACTTC. Translation: CASSLAAGVYEQYF.

This rearrangement joins TRBV2 to TRBJ1-2; 7 positions agree with TRBD1. V was pared by 7 bases and J by 12 bases, with 17 bases of the junction left unmatched. The germline V gene has CDR1 SNHLY and CDR2 FYNNEI. The CDR3 totals 14 residues. This CDR3 reads CASTWTGSEIPHTF. The DNA of the CDR3 is TGTGCCAGCACCTGGACAGGTTCGGAAATCCCCCACACCTTC.

V is TRBV27 and J is TRBJ1-2; D is unclear. Deletions cut 5 bases from V and 6 bases from J, with 16 bases between. The CDR3 sequence is 14 residues long. Germline assignment: CDR1 MNHEY and CDR2 SMNVEV (reference sequence). The CDR3: CASSPRGGWHGYTF. In nucleotides, the CDR3 is TGTGCCAGCAGTCCCCGGGGAGGGTGGCATGGCTACACCTTC.

The rearrangement joins TRBV28 to TRBJ1-5; the match to TRBD1 covers 10 bases. The CDR3 sequence is 15 residues long. The germline gives CDR1 MDHEN, CDR2 SYDVKM. The ends lost 6 bases at V and 5 bases at J; junction bases unmatched: 7. The CDR3 DNA reads TGTGCCAGCAGGGCCGGGACAGGGGTCCATCAGCCCCAGCATTTT. It encodes CASRAGTGVHQPQHF.

The chain combines TRBV6-1 with TRBJ2-3; 9 bases are a match to TRBD2. The CDR3 consists of 17 residues. V shed 2 bases and J 3 bases; nucleotides not matched to a gene: 9. The V gene's germline CDR1 is MNHNS and CDR2 SASEGT. The CDR3 here is CASSESDSGRRTDTQYF. DNA of the CDR3: TGTGCCAGCAGTGAATCGGACAGCGGGAGGAGGACAGATACGCAGTATTTT.

This chain uses TRBV11-2 with TRBJ2-7; a weak D match, TRBD2 (5 bases). Germline V gene lookup returns CDR1 SGHAT and CDR2 FQNNGV. The CDR3 has 14 residues. The germline V and J ends were trimmed by 2 bases and 1 base, with 9 bases remaining between them. CDR3: CASSLRGGSYEQYF. CDR3 DNA: TGTGCCAGCAGCTTACGGGGTGGGTCCTACGAGCAGTACTTC.

V and J are TRBV5-5 and TRBJ2-4; 7 bases match TRBD2. The germline V gene encodes CDR1 SGHKS and CDR2 YYEKEE (reference sequence). This CDR3 spans 18 amino acids. With 2 bases clipped from V and 1 base from J, the junction kept 12 bases outside the gene matches. The CDR3 coding sequence is TGTGCCAGCAGCTTCAATACGGGCAGGGAGGGGGCCAAAAACATTCAGTACTTC. This translates into CASSFNTGREGAKNIQYF.